The entry below gives a single TCR beta chain sequence along with its context. Its antigen is unidentified. It was from PBMCs that CD4+ and CD8+ T cells were sorted. Trimming at V came to 5 bases and at J to 2 bases, leaving 4 bases not matched to a gene. Germline CDR1 reads SEHNR; CDR2 reads FQNEAQ (reference sequence). The CDR3 contains 15 residues. The record originates from a study of CD8+ T cells in alopecia areata. Study findings and constraints: For lesional scalp, especially alopecia totalis/universalis, clonality was higher than in normal scalp. Scalp specimens additionally yield sequences from normal skin's resident alphabeta T cells. Mice gave a clearer picture of TCR sharing than patients did, possibly for HLA-related reasons.

cDNA serving as the sequencing template came from extracted, reverse transcribed RNA. TCRdb's table, derived via immunoSEQ multiplex PCR, lists solely in-frame clones and lacks some. The table records around 100,000 clones, about 60% of them present only once. Specimen: CD4+ T cells sorted from blood. The chain combines TRBV7-9 with TRBJ2-5; 11 bases fit TRBD2. This TCR derives from a human donor in good health. The CDR3 DNA is TGTGCCAGCAGCCTGACTAGCGGGGCACAAGAGACCCAGTACTTC. It encodes CASSLTSGAQETQYF.